A selection of T cell receptor beta chains follows, all from one sample in a study of Graves' ophthalmopathy and Graves' hyperthyroidism. In TCRdb, the multiplex PCR reads were re-called with MiXCR into one record per CDR3 protein. The repertoire holds roughly 160,000 distinct CDR3 sequences, with 30% to 45% as singletons. The material sequenced was peripheral blood. The receptors derive from a woman in her forties with Graves' ophthalmopathy. Both conserved end residues are part of each CDR3. A D gene is named only where the DNA matches it firmly. Clone size is stated in some rows and not others, as once, few, many or a class when expanded.

j_gene	d_gene	abundance	v_gene	CDR3nt	CDR3aa
TRBJ2-5	TRBD2	-	TRBV12-3/TRBV12-4	TGTGCCAGCAGATATAGCGGGAGGGCGTGGGAAAAGACCCAGTACTTC	CASRYSGRAWEKTQYF
TRBJ2-7	TRBD1	-	TRBV27	TGTGCCAGCAGGATGGGACAGCGTCCCCCCTACGAGCGGTACTTC	CASRMGQRPPYERYF
TRBJ2-5	-	-	TRBV27	TGTGCCAGCAGCCCCCTTCCCGGGGGCCAAGAGACCCAGTACTTC	CASSPLPGGQETQYF
TRBJ1-6	-	many	TRBV14	TGTGCCAGCAGCCAAGTTTTACAGGGACCCCTCCACTTT	CASSQVLQGPLHF
TRBJ1-1	TRBD1	many	TRBV6-1	TGTGCCAGCAGTACAGGGGGCTGGGATAACACTGAAGCTTTCTTT	CASSTGGWDNTEAFF
TRBJ1-1	TRBD1	many	TRBV28	TGTGCCAGCAGTTTACCCTATCAGGGGGCGAACACTGAAGCTTTCTTT	CASSLPYQGANTEAFF
TRBJ2-4	TRBD2	-	TRBV28	TGTGCCAGCAGTTCACCGACTAGCGGGAGGGCCAAAAACATTCAGTACTTC	CASSSPTSGRAKNIQYF
TRBJ2-3	TRBD2	many	TRBV6-1	TGTGCCACCCGGGAGGGCGGCACAGATACGCAGTATTTT	CATREGGTDTQYF
TRBJ2-7	TRBD1	many	TRBV20-1	TGCAGTGCTGCCGGGACAGTCCCCTACGAGCAGTACTTC	CSAAGTVPYEQYF
TRBJ2-2	-	once	TRBV15	TGTGCCACCAGCAGAAGGACAGACACCGGGGAGCTGTTTTTT	CATSRRTDTGELFF
TRBJ2-2	-	-	TRBV6-1	TGTGCCAGCAGCCCCACCGGGGGGCGCGACACCGGGGAGCTGTTTTTT	CASSPTGGRDTGELFF
TRBJ2-5	TRBD2	once	TRBV12-3/TRBV12-4	TGTGCCAGCAGTTTAAGGGGACTAGCGGAAGAGACCCAGTACTTC	CASSLRGLAEETQYF
TRBJ2-5	-	once	TRBV6-5	TGTGCCAGCAGTTACGACAGAGGGGGAGAGACCCAGTACTTC	CASSYDRGGETQYF
TRBJ1-2	TRBD1	many	TRBV6-2/TRBV6-3	TGTGCCAGCACCCCAAGGGACAGGGCCTCCTATGGCTACACCTTC	CASTPRDRASYGYTF
TRBJ1-1	-	many	TRBV11-2	TGTGCCAGCAGTTCCCATCGGGGGGCAGGCACTGAAGCTTTCTTT	CASSSHRGAGTEAFF
TRBJ1-1	-	-	TRBV12-5	TGTGCTAGTGGTTTGTCGGCTTACACTGAAGCTTTCTTT	CASGLSAYTEAFF
TRBJ2-6	-	many	TRBV19	TGTGCCAGTAGACTCCGGGACGGTCTCTCTGGGGCCAACGTCCTGACTTTC	CASRLRDGLSGANVLTF
TRBJ1-6	-	-	TRBV5-1	TGCGCCAGCAGCTTGGAGCCGGTAGGGTCACCCCTCCACTTT	CASSLEPVGSPLHF
TRBJ1-1	TRBD1	-	TRBV28	TGTGCCAGCAATAGGGACAGGGTTGGGATTTGGGAAGCTTTCTTT	CASNRDRVGIWEAFF
TRBJ2-7	TRBD2	many	TRBV27	TGTGCCAGCAGGCCACTAGCGGGACAAAGCTACGAGCAGTACTTC	CASRPLAGQSYEQYF
TRBJ1-2	TRBD1	-	TRBV18	TGTGCCAGCTCACCCACCGGTGACAGGGCGTCAGGCTACACCTTC	CASSPTGDRASGYTF
TRBJ2-7	-	-	TRBV20-1	TGCAGTGCTAGTAAGGGGGCCTACGAGCAGTACTTC	CSASKGAYEQYF
TRBJ2-5	-	many	TRBV7-9	TGTGCCAGCAGCCGATCGTCGGGACTGGGGGAGACCCAGTACTTC	CASSRSSGLGETQYF
TRBJ2-7	TRBD1	many	TRBV28	TGTGCCAGCAGTTTGGGACAGAGCTCCTACGAGCAGTACTTC	CASSLGQSSYEQYF
TRBJ1-1	TRBD1	many	TRBV20-1	TGCAGTGCTAGACGAATGGACAGGGCGAACACTGAAGCTTTCTTT	CSARRMDRANTEAFF
TRBJ2-7	-	-	TRBV6-5	TGTGCCAGCAGTTCGGCCCTTAACTCCTACGAGCAGTACTTC	CASSSALNSYEQYF
TRBJ2-7	TRBD2	-	TRBV6-5	TGTGCCAGCAGTTATTACGGGACTAGCGCTCGGGAGGAGCAGTACTTC	CASSYYGTSAREEQYF
TRBJ2-5	-	many	TRBV9	TGTGCCAGCAGCGTAGGGGGAGAGACCCAGTACTTC	CASSVGGETQYF
TRBJ2-5	-	-	TRBV28	TGTGCCAGCAGCCCGATACAGGGAGCGGAAGAGACCCAGTACTTC	CASSPIQGAEETQYF
TRBJ1-1	-	once	TRBV7-2	TGTGCCAGCAGCTTAGGGGTCCAGGGGAACACTGAAGCTTTCTTT	CASSLGVQGNTEAFF
TRBJ2-7	-	-	TRBV27	TGTGCCAGCAGTTTATTTAGCAGTGCCTCCTACGAGCAGTACTTC	CASSLFSSASYEQYF
TRBJ1-6	-	-	TRBV6-2/TRBV6-3	TGTGCCAGCAGTGTCTCGGTTGGACCCCTCCACTTT	CASSVSVGPLHF
TRBJ1-2	-	many	TRBV6-2/TRBV6-3	TGTGCCAGCAGCGACATTTCGGAGGGCTATGGCTACACCTTC	CASSDISEGYGYTF
TRBJ1-2	-	many	TRBV28	TGTGCCAGCAGTTCCGACAGGATAGGCTACACCTTC	CASSSDRIGYTF
TRBJ2-5	TRBD2	-	TRBV12-3/TRBV12-4	TGTGCCAGCAGACCGGGACTAGCGAAGGGAGAGACCCAGTACTTC	CASRPGLAKGETQYF
TRBJ2-7	-	many	TRBV5-1	TGCGCCAGCAGCTTTTCGCAGGGTTACGAGCAGTACTTC	CASSFSQGYEQYF
TRBJ1-1	-	-	TRBV19	TGTGCCAGTAGTATAGTATACTCGAACACTGAAGCTTTCTTT	CASSIVYSNTEAFF
TRBJ2-5	-	many	TRBV6-5	TGTGCCAGCAGACCCGGGGATTTCCAAGAGACCCAGTACTTC	CASRPGDFQETQYF
TRBJ2-4	TRBD1	many	TRBV6-2/TRBV6-3	TGTGCCAGCAGTAGCCGACAGGGGACAAACATTCAGTACTTC	CASSSRQGTNIQYF
TRBJ2-7	TRBD1	many	TRBV12-3/TRBV12-4	TGTGCCAGCAGAAGACAGGGCCTCTCCTACGAGCAGTACTTC	CASRRQGLSYEQYF
TRBJ2-2	-	-	TRBV6-2/TRBV6-3	TGTGCCAGCAGTTACTTGGCCGGGGAGCTGTTTTTT	CASSYLAGELFF
TRBJ2-7	-	many	TRBV20-1	TGCAGTGCTCGAAGAGAACTAGACTACGAGCAGTACTTC	CSARRELDYEQYF
TRBJ1-1	-	many	TRBV29-1	TGCAGCGTTGGGAGGGCTGGTGGCACTGAAGCTTTCTTT	CSVGRAGGTEAFF
TRBJ1-6	TRBD1	many	TRBV5-1	TGCGCCAGCAGCTTGGAAAACAGGGGGCTTTCACCCCTCCACTTT	CASSLENRGLSPLHF
TRBJ1-2	-	many	TRBV6-2/TRBV6-3	TGTGCCAGCAGCCCCGAGACCAGTTCATATGGCTACACCTTC	CASSPETSSYGYTF
TRBJ2-5	-	-	TRBV6-5	TGTGCCAGCAGTTACTCGATGGGCCACCAAGAGACCCAGTACTTC	CASSYSMGHQETQYF
TRBJ2-5	-	-	TRBV24-1	TGTGCCACCAGTGACTCAGGGCTCCAAGAGACCCAGTACTTC	CATSDSGLQETQYF
TRBJ1-1	-	-	TRBV7-9	TGTGCCAGCAGCTTTCATACGAACACTGAAGCTTTCTTT	CASSFHTNTEAFF
TRBJ2-7	-	-	TRBV28	TGTGCCAGCAGTATGGGGAACAGGGACGAGCAGTACTTC	CASSMGNRDEQYF
TRBJ1-2	-	many	TRBV12-3/TRBV12-4	TGTGCCAGCAGTTTGAGGGGAGGCGACTATGGCTACACCTTC	CASSLRGGDYGYTF
TRBJ1-6	TRBD1	many	TRBV18	TGTGCCAGCTCACCGGAAGGGACAGGGAATAATTCACCCCTCCACTTT	CASSPEGTGNNSPLHF
TRBJ1-1	-	many	TRBV10-2	TGCGCCAGCAGTCCGGGACCGGGAGTGGGTACTGAAGCTTTCTTT	CASSPGPGVGTEAFF
TRBJ2-5	-	many	TRBV20-1	TGCAGTGCTAGGGACACGAACTCACGGGGATGGACCCAGTACTTC	CSARDTNSRGWTQYF
TRBJ2-5	-	few	TRBV7-2	TGTGCCAGCAGCTTAGTGGGGTCAGGGCTTGTTCAGACCCAGTACTTC	CASSLVGSGLVQTQYF
TRBJ2-5	-	many	TRBV5-1	TGCGCCAGCAGCTTGTCACAAGAGACCCAGTACTTC	CASSLSQETQYF
TRBJ2-7	TRBD1	-	TRBV20-1	TGCAGTGCTAGATCCCCGGGACAGGGGGACGTGCAGTACTTC	CSARSPGQGDVQYF
TRBJ2-7	TRBD1	-	TRBV30	TGTGCCTGGAGTTTCTCGACAGGGGCCTACGAGCAGTACTTC	CAWSFSTGAYEQYF
TRBJ1-1	-	-	TRBV6-1	TGTGCCAGCAGTGTGGGGGACACTGAAGCTTTCTTT	CASSVGDTEAFF
TRBJ2-5	-	many	TRBV19	TGTGCCAGTAGTATGGGTGGACAAGAGACCCAGTACTTC	CASSMGGQETQYF
TRBJ2-5	-	many	TRBV6-2/TRBV6-3	TGTGCCAGCAGTTACTCGGTGGGCACGAGACTTCAAGAGACCCAGTACTTC	CASSYSVGTRLQETQYF